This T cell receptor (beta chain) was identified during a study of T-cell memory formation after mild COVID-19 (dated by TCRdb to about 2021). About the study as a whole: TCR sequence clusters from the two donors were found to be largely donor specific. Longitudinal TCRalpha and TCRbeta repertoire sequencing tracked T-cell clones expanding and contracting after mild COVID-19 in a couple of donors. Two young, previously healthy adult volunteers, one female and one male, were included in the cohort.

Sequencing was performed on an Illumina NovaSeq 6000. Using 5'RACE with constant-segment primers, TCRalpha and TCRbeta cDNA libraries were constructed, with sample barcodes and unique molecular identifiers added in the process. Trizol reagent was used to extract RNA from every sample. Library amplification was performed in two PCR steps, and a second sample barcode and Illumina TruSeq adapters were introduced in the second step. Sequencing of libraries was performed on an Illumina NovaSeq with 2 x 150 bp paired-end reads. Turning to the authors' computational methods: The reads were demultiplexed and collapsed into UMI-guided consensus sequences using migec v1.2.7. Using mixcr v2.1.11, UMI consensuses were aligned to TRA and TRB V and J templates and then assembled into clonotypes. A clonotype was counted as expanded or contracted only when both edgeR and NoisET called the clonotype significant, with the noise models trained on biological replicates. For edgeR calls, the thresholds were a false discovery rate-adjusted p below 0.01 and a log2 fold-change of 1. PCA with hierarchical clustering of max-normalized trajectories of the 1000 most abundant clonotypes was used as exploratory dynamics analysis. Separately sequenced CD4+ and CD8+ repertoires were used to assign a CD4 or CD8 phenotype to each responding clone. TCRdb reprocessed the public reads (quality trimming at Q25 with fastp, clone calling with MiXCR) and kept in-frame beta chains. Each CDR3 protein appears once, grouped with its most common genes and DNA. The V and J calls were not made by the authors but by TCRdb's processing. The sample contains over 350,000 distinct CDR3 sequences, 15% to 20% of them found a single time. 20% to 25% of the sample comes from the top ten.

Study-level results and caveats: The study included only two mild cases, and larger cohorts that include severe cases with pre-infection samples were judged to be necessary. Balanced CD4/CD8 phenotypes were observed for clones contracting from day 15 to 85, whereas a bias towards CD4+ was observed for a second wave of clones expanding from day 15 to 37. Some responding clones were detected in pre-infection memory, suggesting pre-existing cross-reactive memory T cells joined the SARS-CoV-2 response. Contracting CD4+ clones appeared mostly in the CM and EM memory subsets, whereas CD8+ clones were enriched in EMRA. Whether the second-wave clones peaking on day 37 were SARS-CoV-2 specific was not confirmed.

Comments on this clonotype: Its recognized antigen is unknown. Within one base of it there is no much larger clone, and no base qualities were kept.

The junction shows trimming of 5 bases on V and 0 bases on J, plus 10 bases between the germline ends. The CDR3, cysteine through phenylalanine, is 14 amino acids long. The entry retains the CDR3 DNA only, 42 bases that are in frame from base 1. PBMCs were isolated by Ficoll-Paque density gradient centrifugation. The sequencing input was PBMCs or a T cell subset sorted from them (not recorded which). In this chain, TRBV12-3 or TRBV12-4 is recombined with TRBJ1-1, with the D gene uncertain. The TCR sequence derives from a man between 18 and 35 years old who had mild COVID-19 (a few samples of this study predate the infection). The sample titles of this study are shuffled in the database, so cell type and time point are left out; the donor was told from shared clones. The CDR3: CASSPWTMNTEAFF. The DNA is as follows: TGTGCCAGCAGTCCCTGGACGATGAACACTGAAGCTTTCTTT.